This entry features one TCR beta chain sequence. Its antigen is not known. These data belong to a study of cytomegalovirus exposure and HLA in healthy donors. Germline CDR1 MGHDK, CDR2 SYGVNS. The germline V and J ends were trimmed by 1 base and 5 bases, with 8 bases remaining between them. The CDR3 covers 14 residues. Study-wide results and limits: Specific recognition of CMV antigens was confirmed in vitro for a few chains (all CMV-associated).

Produced via immunoSEQ multiplex PCR; TCRdb's table is partial and in-frame only. Of 130,000 or so clones listed, roughly 86% are singletons. The chain recombines TRBV25-1 with TRBJ2-2; tentative D call: TRBD1 (5 bases). What was sequenced was PBMCs. The receptor was derived from a man younger than 45 in good health and CMV-seronegative. The CDR3 loop reads CASSESGYTGELFF. CDR3 DNA sequence: TGTGCCAGCAGTGAATCAGGGTATACCGGGGAGCTGTTTTTT.